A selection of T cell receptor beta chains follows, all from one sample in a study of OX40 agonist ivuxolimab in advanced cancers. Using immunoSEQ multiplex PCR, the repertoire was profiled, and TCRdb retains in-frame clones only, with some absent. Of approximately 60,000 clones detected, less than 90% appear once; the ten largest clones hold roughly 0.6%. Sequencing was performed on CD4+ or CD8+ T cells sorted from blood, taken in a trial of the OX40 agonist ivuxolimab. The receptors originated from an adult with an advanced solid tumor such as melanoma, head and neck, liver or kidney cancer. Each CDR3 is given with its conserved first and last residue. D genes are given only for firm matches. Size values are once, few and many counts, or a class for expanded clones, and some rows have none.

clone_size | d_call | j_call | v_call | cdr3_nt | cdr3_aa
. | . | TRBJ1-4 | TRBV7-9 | TGTGCCAGCAGCCGCGGAGGGCTAATTGCAAATGAAAAACTGTTTTTT | CASSRGGLIANEKLFF
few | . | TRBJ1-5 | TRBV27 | TGTGCCAGCAGTTTAGATCCCAATCAGCCCCAGCATTTT | CASSLDPNQPQHF
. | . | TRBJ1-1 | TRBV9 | TGTGCCAGCAGTTTGGAGGGGGATCCTATGAACACTGAAGCTTTCTTT | CASSLEGDPMNTEAFF
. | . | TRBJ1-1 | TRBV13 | TGTGCCAGCAGCTTAGGTCCCAGAGGGACTGAAGCTTTCTTT | CASSLGPRGTEAFF
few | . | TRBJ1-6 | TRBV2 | TGTGCCAGCAGTGAAGGGGGACGGAATTCACCCCTCCACTTT | CASSEGGRNSPLHF
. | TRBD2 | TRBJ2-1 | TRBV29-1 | TGCAGCGTGGCCTCGAAGGGGACTAGCGGGAGGCTCGATGAGCAGTTCTTC | CSVASKGTSGRLDEQFF
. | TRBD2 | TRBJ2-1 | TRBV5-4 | TGTGCCAGCAGCCCGGGACTAGCGCAGACCTACAATGAGCAGTTCTTC | CASSPGLAQTYNEQFF
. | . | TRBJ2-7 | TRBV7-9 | TGTGCCAGCAGCCTCGGGGCTAGCCCAGCTTACGAGCAGTACTTC | CASSLGASPAYEQYF
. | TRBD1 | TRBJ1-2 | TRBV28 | TGTGCCAGCAGGCAGGGGGAAAGTGGCTACACCTTC | CASRQGESGYTF
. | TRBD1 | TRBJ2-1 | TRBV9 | TGTGCCAGCAGCGCGAAGGTGGGACAGGGTAATAATGAGCAGTTCTTC | CASSAKVGQGNNEQFF
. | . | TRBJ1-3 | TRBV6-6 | TGTGCCAGCACCCCTGGACTTTCTGGAAACACCATATATTTT | CASTPGLSGNTIYF
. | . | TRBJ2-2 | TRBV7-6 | TGTGCCAGCAGCATGGCGGACTCGTACACCGGGGAGCTGTTTTTT | CASSMADSYTGELFF
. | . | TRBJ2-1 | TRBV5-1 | TGCGCCAGCAGCTTGTTCTCTCCCACGTACAATGAGCAGTTCTTC | CASSLFSPTYNEQFF
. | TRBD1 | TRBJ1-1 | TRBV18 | TGTGCCAGCTCCCTGGACAGGGGGCTGGTGAACACTGAAGCTTTCTTT | CASSLDRGLVNTEAFF
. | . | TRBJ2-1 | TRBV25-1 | TGTGCCAGCAGTGGGTCGGCTAGCGACAATGAGCAGTTCTTC | CASSGSASDNEQFF
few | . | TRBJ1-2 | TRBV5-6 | TGTGCCAGCAGCCCAATAGCCCTAACAGGCGGAGGCTACACCTTC | CASSPIALTGGGYTF
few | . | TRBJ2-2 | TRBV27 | TGTGCCAGCAGTAGATACGGGGAGCTGTTTTTT | CASSRYGELFF
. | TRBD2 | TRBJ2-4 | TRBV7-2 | TGTGCCAGCAGCCTCGGGACTAGCGGGAGATCAGACATTCAGTACTTC | CASSLGTSGRSDIQYF
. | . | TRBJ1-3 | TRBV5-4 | TGTGCCAGCAGCTTAGCAGGAGGCCGAAACACCATATATTTT | CASSLAGGRNTIYF
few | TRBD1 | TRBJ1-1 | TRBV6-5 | TGTGCCAGCAGTTATTTGGACAGGTGGGCAGAAGCTTTCTTT | CASSYLDRWAEAFF
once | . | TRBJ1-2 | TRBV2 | TGTGCCAGCACTTGGGACGGTGATTATTACGGCTACACCTTC | CASTWDGDYYGYTF
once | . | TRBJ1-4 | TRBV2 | TGTGCCAGCAGTAGAGGGGAGGAAAAACTGTTTTTT | CASSRGEEKLFF
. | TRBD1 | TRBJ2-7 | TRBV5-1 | TGCGCCAGCAGCTTGTTCCTTACAGGGGAGACAACCTACGAGCAGTACTTC | CASSLFLTGETTYEQYF
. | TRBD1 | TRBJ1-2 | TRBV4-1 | TGCGCCAGCAGCCAAGATCGCCTACAGGGGTACTATGGCTACACCTTC | CASSQDRLQGYYGYTF
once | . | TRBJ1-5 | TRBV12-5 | TGTGCTAGTGGTTTGAGAGGTTGGGGGGGCCTCAATCAGCCCCAGCATTTT | CASGLRGWGGLNQPQHF
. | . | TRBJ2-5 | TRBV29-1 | TGCAGCGTTTGGCGAGAAGAGACCCAGTACTTC | CSVWREETQYF
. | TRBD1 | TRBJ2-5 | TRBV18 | TGTGCCAGCTCCCAAGCCGGGACAGCAGAGACCCAGTACTTC | CASSQAGTAETQYF
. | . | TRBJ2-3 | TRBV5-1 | TGCGCCAGCAATGAGGGGATTAGCACAGATACGCAGTATTTT | CASNEGISTDTQYF
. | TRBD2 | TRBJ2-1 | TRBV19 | TGTGCCAGTAGTAACCCGGGACTAAACTACAATGAGCAGTTCTTC | CASSNPGLNYNEQFF
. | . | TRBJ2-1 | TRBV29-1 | TGCAGCGTTGAAGATGGACTCTACTCCTACAATGAGCAGTTCTTC | CSVEDGLYSYNEQFF
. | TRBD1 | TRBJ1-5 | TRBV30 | TGTGCCTGGAGTCGTACCGGGACAGGGTATCAGCCCCAGCATTTT | CAWSRTGTGYQPQHF
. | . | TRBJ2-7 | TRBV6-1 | TGTGCCAGCAGTGAAGGCCCCCTTACATTGCCCTACGAGCAGTACTTC | CASSEGPLTLPYEQYF
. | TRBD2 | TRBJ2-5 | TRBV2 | TGTGCCAGCAGTGCTAGGAGGGGACTAGCGGACGTGGCTGAAGAGACCCAGTACTTC | CASSARRGLADVAEETQYF
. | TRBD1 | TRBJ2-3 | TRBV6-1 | TGTGCCAGCACCGTAGGGACAGGAGATACGCAGTATTTT | CASTVGTGDTQYF
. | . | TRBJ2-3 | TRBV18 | TGTGCCAGCTCACCTACAGATACGCAGTATTTT | CASSPTDTQYF
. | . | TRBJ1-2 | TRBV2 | TGTGCCAGCAGTGCGGATGGGGGGGGCCACTATGGCTACACCTTC | CASSADGGGHYGYTF
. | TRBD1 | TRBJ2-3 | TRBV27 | TGTGCCAGCAGTCTGACAGGGGGCGCAGATACGCAGTATTTT | CASSLTGGADTQYF
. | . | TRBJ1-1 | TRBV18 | TGTGCCAGCTCACGGGGGGGGCAAGCCGAAGCTTTCTTT | CASSRGGQAEAFF
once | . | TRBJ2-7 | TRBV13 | TGTGCCAGCAGCTTAACGCGGGGAGGCGAGCAGTACTTC | CASSLTRGGEQYF
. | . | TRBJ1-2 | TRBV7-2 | TGTGCCAGCAGCTTAAGGACATCGACAAACTATGGCTACACCTTC | CASSLRTSTNYGYTF
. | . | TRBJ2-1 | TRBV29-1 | TGCAGCGTTGTCGTGAGAACCTACAATGAGCAGTTCTTC | CSVVVRTYNEQFF
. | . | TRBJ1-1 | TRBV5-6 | TGTGCCAGCAGCTTGGTGGGGGCGCGGAACACTGAAGCTTTCTTT | CASSLVGARNTEAFF
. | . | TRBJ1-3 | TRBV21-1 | TGTGCCAGCAGCAAAGAGACAGGAACGTTCTCTGGAAACACCATATATTTT | CASSKETGTFSGNTIYF
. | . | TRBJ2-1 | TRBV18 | TGTGCCAGCTCACCACCGTCCGGTCGAGGGGGTTACAATGAGCAGTTCTTC | CASSPPSGRGGYNEQFF
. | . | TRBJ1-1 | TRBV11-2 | TGTGCCAGCAGCTTAGATAGTTCGTGGGTAATGACGGACACTGAAGCTTTCTTT | CASSLDSSWVMTDTEAFF
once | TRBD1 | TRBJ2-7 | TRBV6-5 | TGTGCCAGCAGTTCCAGGGGGCAGTCCACGAAGCAGTACTTC | CASSSRGQSTKQYF
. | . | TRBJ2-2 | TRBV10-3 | TGTGCCATCAGTGGGGTGGCCACCGGGGAGCTGTTTTTT | CAISGVATGELFF
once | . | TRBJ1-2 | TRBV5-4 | TGTGCCAGCAGCTTGGCCGAGCGGGTAGTCTATGGCTACACCTTC | CASSLAERVVYGYTF
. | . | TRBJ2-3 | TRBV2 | TGTGCCAGCGGGGGTAGCATAGATACGCAGTATTTT | CASGGSIDTQYF
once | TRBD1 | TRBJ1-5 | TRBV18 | TGTGCCAGCTCCCAGAATTGGGACAGGAGCAATCAGCCCCAGCATTTT | CASSQNWDRSNQPQHF
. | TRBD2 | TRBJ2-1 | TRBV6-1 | TGTGCCAGCAGTGATTCTACGGGATCCGGGAGGAGGAATGAGCAGTTCTTC | CASSDSTGSGRRNEQFF
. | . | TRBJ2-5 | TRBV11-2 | TGTGCCAGCAGCTTTTCCCTCGGCGGCGCCCCTGAAGAGACCCAGTACTTC | CASSFSLGGAPEETQYF
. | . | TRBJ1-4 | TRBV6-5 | TGTGCCAGCAGTTACCACGCGGATCCCCGTAATGAAAAACTGTTTTTT | CASSYHADPRNEKLFF
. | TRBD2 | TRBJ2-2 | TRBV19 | TGTGCCAGTAGTCTAGCGGCGGAAGGGGAGCTGTTTTTT | CASSLAAEGELFF
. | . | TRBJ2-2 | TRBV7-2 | TGTGCCAGCAGCCGCGGGACAACCTTTACCGAGGAGCTGTTTTTT | CASSRGTTFTEELFF
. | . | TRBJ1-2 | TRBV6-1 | TGTGCCGGACACAGGGACCAGGGCTATGGCTACACCTTC | CAGHRDQGYGYTF
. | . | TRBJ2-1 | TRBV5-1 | TGCGCCAGCAGCTACGAAGTGTGGGGGGGCTTTGGTGATGAGCAGTTCTTC | CASSYEVWGGFGDEQFF
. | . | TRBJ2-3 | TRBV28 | TGTGCCAGCAGTAGGCCGGCTAGCACAGATACGCAGTATTTT | CASSRPASTDTQYF